These 13 T cell receptor beta chains were all obtained from the same sample, sequenced in a study of shared clonotypes between healthy human individuals. Some clones are missing from TCRdb's copy, which holds only in-frame ones; the method was immunoSEQ multiplex PCR. The table has 2.3 million or so clones, just over 90% seen once. Sequenced material: naive CD4+ T cells from PBMCs. Subset meaning: CD45RA+ positively selected. These receptors were taken from a man between 18 and 29 years old in good health. Some clones in this sample may be carry-over from other donors' samples.

J is TRBJ2-7 and V is TRBV5-1; the match to TRBD1 covers 7 bases. Germline V CDR1 and CDR2: SGHRS, YFSETQ. The CDR3 has 15 amino acids. J gave up 3 bases and V 4 bases, and 10 bases lay outside the gene matches. The CDR3 coding sequence is TGCGCCAGCAGCACGGGACAGCAACCCTTCTACGAGCAGTACTTC. Residues: CASSTGQQPFYEQYF.

V is TRBV4-2 and J is TRBJ2-7; 8 bases agree with TRBD2. The CDR3 has 14 amino acids. CDR1 is LGHNA, CDR2 YNFKEQ, per germline. The junction had 5 bases not matched to a gene; V was cut back by 4 bases and J by 3 bases. The CDR3 nucleotides are TGTGCCAGCAGCCCGGCCGGGACTAGCTACGAGCAGTACTTC. The encoded protein is CASSPAGTSYEQYF.

The genes are TRBV5-4 and TRBJ2-3, with a possible D match to TRBD2 (5 bases). V gave up 1 base and J gave up 0 bases, with 6 bases separating them. Germline V gene lookup returns CDR1 SGHNT and CDR2 YYREEE (reference sequence). CDR3 length equals 14 residues. The CDR3 coding sequence is TGTGCCAGCAGCTTGAGGACTAGCACAGATACGCAGTATTTT. Protein product: CASSLRTSTDTQYF.

V gene TRBV30 combines with J gene TRBJ1-6; 9 bases align to TRBD1. Unmatched junction bases numbered 5, after V lost 5 bases and J lost 9 bases. This CDR3 is 13 amino acids long. The germline gives CDR1 GTSNPN, CDR2 SVGIG (reference sequence). CDR3 sequence: CAWATGGISPLHF. In nucleotides, the CDR3 is TGTGCCTGGGCTACAGGGGGCATTTCACCCCTCCACTTT.

The chain carries TRBV2 and TRBJ1-1; TRBD1 agrees at 9 bases. The length of the CDR3 is 13 residues. The germline V gene has CDR1 SNHLY and CDR2 FYNNEI. V dropped 6 bases and J dropped 11; count of bases not matched to a gene: 10. The DNA for the CDR3 is TGTGCCAGCAGCCCAGGACAGGGGATTGGGGCTTTCTTT. This gives the protein CASSPGQGIGAFF.

The chain is built from TRBV9 and TRBJ2-7; 7 positions match TRBD2. V lost 2 bases and J lost 3; bases outside the gene matches: 8. In germline, CDR1 is SGDLS, CDR2 YYNGEE. The CDR3 totals 15 residues. The CDR3 DNA reads as TGTGCCAGCAGCGTTAGCAGCGGGACCTTCTACGAGCAGTACTTC. Translated, it gives CASSVSSGTFYEQYF. Together with reference TRBV9 and TRBJ2-7, the CDR3 gives the full variable domain: DSGVTQTPKHLITATGQRVTLRCSPRSGDLSVYWYQQSLDQGLQFLIQYYNGEERAKGNILERFSAQQFPDLHSELNLSSLELGDSALYFCASSVSSGTFYEQYFGPGTRLTVT.

The J gene is TRBJ2-5, the V gene TRBV11-3, with D maybe TRBD2 (6 bases). The germline V gene encodes CDR1 SGHNT and CDR2 YENEEA. This CDR3 is 14 amino acids long. Trimming removed 0 bases at V and 11 bases at J, with 16 bases between. As DNA, the CDR3 is TGTGCCAGCAGCTTAGATGGTGACGGGAGTGAGCAGTACTTC. As protein: CASSLDGDGSEQYF.

The rearrangement uses TRBV27 and TRBJ1-3; a possible D gene is TRBD1 (5 bases). CDR1 is MNHEY and CDR2 is SMNVEV in the germline V gene (reference sequence). V lost 8 bases and J 0 bases, leaving 20 bases between the germline ends. The CDR3 totals 17 residues. CDR3 sequence reads: CASRDVRESSSGNTIYF. The CDR3 DNA reads TGTGCCAGCCGGGACGTTCGGGAGTCAAGCTCTGGAAACACCATATATTTT.

This rearrangement joins TRBV27 to TRBJ2-7; TRBD1 matches at 9 bases. The CDR3 totals 15 residues. Unmatched junction bases numbered 9, after V lost 6 bases and J lost 3 bases. Germline V gives CDR1 MNHEY, CDR2 SMNVEV (reference sequence). The CDR3 DNA follows: TGTGCCAGCAGCTCCCCCGGGACAGGGATCTACGAGCAGTACTTC. Protein sequence: CASSSPGTGIYEQYF.

This clone was counted between two and nine times. V and J are TRBV29-1 and TRBJ1-1; 9 positions agree with TRBD1. J was trimmed by 1 base and V by 7 bases; bases with no gene match: 7. Germline-derived CDR1 and CDR2 are SQVTM and ANQGSEA. The CDR3 totals 14 residues. The DNA of the CDR3 is TGCAGCGGGAGAGAGGACAGGGGGAACACTGAAGCTTTCTTT. It translates to CSGREDRGNTEAFF.

Here the CDR3 reads CASSRAGGTDTQYF. The CDR3 DNA reads as TGTGCCAGCAGCCGGGCGGGTGGCACAGATACGCAGTATTTT. The V call is TRBV7-2, the J call TRBJ2-3, with D tentatively TRBD2 (5 bases). CDR1 is SGHTA, CDR2 FQGNSA, per germline. The V end was cut by 5 bases, the J end by 1 base, with 10 bases between. This CDR3 contains 14 residues.

V and J are TRBV7-9 and TRBJ1-1, with D hard to call. Germline assignment: CDR1 SEHNR and CDR2 FQNEAQ (reference sequence). This CDR3 is built from 14 residues. Deletions cut 11 bases from V and 1 base from J, with 17 bases between. The CDR3 bases are TGTGCCTTAGATTATCTTGCCCCGAACACTGAAGCTTTCTTT. Translating gives CALDYLAPNTEAFF.

The V gene is TRBV5-1, the J gene TRBJ2-1; 9 bases are a match to TRBD2. The J segment lost 6 bases and the V segment lost 0 bases, leaving 7 bases of the junction unmatched. Germline CDR1 and CDR2: SGHRS and YFSETQ. The CDR3 length is 16 residues. For the CDR3, the DNA is TGCGCCAGCAGCTTGGTCCGCGGGAGGGCGGGCAATGAGCAGTTCTTC. It encodes CASSLVRGRAGNEQFF.